Following are 30 T cell receptor beta chains from one sample sequenced in a study of cytomegalovirus exposure and HLA in healthy donors. PCR involved 60 Vbeta and 13 Jbeta primers. Method: immunoSEQ multiplex PCR; TCRdb's copy keeps in-frame clones and lacks some. The sample has around 50,000 clones, 70% to 85% seen once. Sequencing used PBMCs. The receptors come from a man aged 35-49 years in good health and CMV-seronegative.

The chain recombines TRBV5-1 with TRBJ2-2, with D possibly TRBD1 on 6 matching bases. The CDR3 consists of 18 residues. Per the germline V gene, CDR1 is SGHRS and CDR2 is YFSETQ. V lost 4 bases, J lost 3 bases, and 22 bases lay in between. For the CDR3, the DNA is TGCGCCAGCAGCAATACAGGGAAGGCCTTTGTAGACACCGGGGAGCTGTTTTTT. Residues: CASSNTGKAFVDTGELFF.

J is TRBJ1-6 and V is TRBV6-1; D may be TRBD1 (5 bases). This CDR3 has 15 residues. Trimming removed 3 bases from V and 10 bases from J, with 16 bases in between. The germline gives CDR1 MNHNS, CDR2 SASEGT. CDR3 region: CASSDPRQGGSPLHF. The CDR3 DNA sequence: TGTGCCAGCAGTGACCCACGGCAGGGAGGGTCACCCCTCCACTTT.

The V gene is TRBV11-2, the J gene TRBJ2-2; 8 bases fit TRBD2. Germline lookup yields CDR1 SGHAT and CDR2 FQNNGV. This CDR3 is 18 amino acids long. Trimming cost V 3 bases and J 8 bases; bases outside gene matches: 17. The CDR3 sequence: CASSLSLAGPTTRGELFF. DNA for the CDR3: TGTGCCAGCAGCTTGTCGCTAGCGGGTCCAACTACCCGTGGGGAGCTGTTTTTT. Full variable domain (remainder filled in from reference TRBV11-2 and TRBJ2-2): EAGVAQSPRYKIIEKRQSVAFWCNPISGHATLYWYQQILGQGPKLLIQFQNNGVVDDSQLPKDRFSAERLKGVDSTLKIQPAKLEDSAVYLCASSLSLAGPTTRGELFFGEGSRLTVL.

The chain is built from TRBV2 and TRBJ2-3, with 16 bases lining up with TRBD2. The length of the CDR3 is 16 residues. V lost 5 bases, J lost 10 bases, and 9 bases stayed unmatched. The germline gives CDR1 SNHLY, CDR2 FYNNEI. For the CDR3, the DNA is TGTGCCAGCAGTCCGGGGACTAGCGGGGGGGCAGAGTCGCAGTATTTT. Amino acid sequence: CASSPGTSGGAESQYF. Based on the CDR3 plus reference TRBV2 and TRBJ2-3, the full variable domain is EPEVTQTPSHQVTQMGQEVILRCVPISNHLYFYWYRQILGQKVEFLVSFYNNEISEKSEIFDDQFSVERPDGSNFTLKIRSTKLEDSAMYFCASSPGTSGGAESQYFGPGTRLTVL.

The V and J genes are TRBV5-6 and TRBJ1-5, with D tentatively TRBD1 (6 bases). The CDR3 sequence is 14 residues long. CDR1 SGHDT and CDR2 YYEEEE come from the germline V gene. Trimming removed 3 bases from V and 3 bases from J, with 10 bases in between. The CDR3 region is CASSWTEANQPQHF. The CDR3 DNA reads TGTGCCAGCAGCTGGACAGAGGCCAATCAGCCCCAGCATTTT.

This clone was found a few times. The J gene is TRBJ1-4, the V gene TRBV4-1; TRBD1 matches 9 bases. J lost 8 bases, V lost 4 bases, and 5 bases had no gene match. The CDR3 runs to 14 residues. Germline values: CDR1 MGHRA, CDR2 YSYEKL. The CDR3 here is CASSPGQGREKLFF. The CDR3 region has the DNA TGCGCCAGCAGCCCGGGACAGGGCAGGGAAAAACTGTTTTTT.

This chain links TRBV18 with TRBJ1-3; 7 bases are a match to TRBD1. Trimming at V came to 3 bases and at J to 4 bases, leaving 9 bases not matched to a gene. Germline CDR1 is KGHSH and CDR2 is LQKENI. The CDR3 consists of 16 residues. The CDR3 protein is CASSPRTGSSGNTIYF. The CDR3 nucleotides read TGTGCCAGCTCACCTCGGACAGGCTCGTCCGGAAACACCATATATTTT.

The V call is TRBV10-1, the J call TRBJ1-3, with TRBD1 as a possible D gene (6 bases). The CDR3 has 15 residues. Trimming left V 4 bases short and J 0 bases short, with 10 bases between. Germline CDR1 WNHNN, CDR2 SYGVQD (reference sequence). The CDR3 coding sequence is TGCGCCAGCAGTGCGGACAGAAGCTCTGGAAACACCATATATTTT. Encoded protein: CASSADRSSGNTIYF.

This clone was seen only a few times. The chain carries TRBV27 and TRBJ1-1, with D perhaps matching TRBD1 (6 bases). This CDR3 is 14 amino acids long. V was cut by 5 bases and J by 4 bases, with 14 bases left in between. Germline values: CDR1 MNHEY, CDR2 SMNVEV (reference sequence). The CDR3 DNA follows: TGTGCCAGCAGTCGTAGGGGGTTCTTCACTGAAGCTTTCTTT. Its translation is CASSRRGFFTEAFF.

The V gene is TRBV30, the J gene TRBJ1-3, with TRBD1 as a possible D gene (6 bases). CDR3 length: 13 residues. Germline CDR1 reads GTSNPN; CDR2 reads SVGIG (reference sequence). V was clipped by 2 bases and J by 3 bases, with 8 bases between them. Here the CDR3 reads CAWSQTGGNTIYF. The CDR3, as DNA: TGTGCCTGGAGTCAGACAGGTGGAAACACCATATATTTT.

The chain uses TRBV29-1 and TRBJ1-2; 8 bases match TRBD1. This CDR3 comprises 14 residues. With V trimmed by 2 bases and J by 4 bases, 6 bases remained unmatched. The germline gives CDR1 SQVTM, CDR2 ANQGSEA. The CDR3 sequence: CSVEPTGALYGYTF. CDR3 in DNA: TGCAGCGTTGAACCGACAGGGGCCCTCTATGGCTACACCTTC.

The V gene is TRBV6-1, the J gene TRBJ2-2; 8 positions agree with TRBD1. V shed 3 bases and J 5 bases; nucleotides not matched to a gene: 5. The CDR3 runs 15 residues. Per the germline V gene, CDR1 is MNHNS and CDR2 is SASEGT. The CDR3 spells CASSERQGRTGELFF. The CDR3 DNA sequence: TGTGCCAGCAGTGAGAGACAGGGGAGGACCGGGGAGCTGTTTTTT.

V and J are TRBV5-1 and TRBJ1-3; 8 bases are a match to TRBD1. V lost 2 bases to trimming and J lost 9 bases; unmatched junction nucleotides: 7. CDR3 length: 14 amino acids. Germline V gives CDR1 SGHRS, CDR2 YFSETQ. CDR3 loop: CASSLGQGQGTIYF. The DNA for the CDR3 is TGCGCCAGCAGCTTAGGACAGGGACAAGGCACCATATATTTT.

This chain joins TRBV11-2 and TRBJ1-6, with 7 bases aligning to TRBD1. The V and J ends lost 7 bases and 8 bases, in that order; junction bases with no gene match: 14. Looked up from germline, CDR1 is SGHAT and CDR2 is FQNNGV. The CDR3 covers 16 residues. CDR3 nucleotides: TGTGCCAGCACTTTCGGGACAGCCTCGCTTTATTCACCCCTCCACTTT. It codes for CASTFGTASLYSPLHF.

The chain joins TRBV9 to TRBJ1-2, with no clear D. V gave up 0 bases and J gave up 4 bases, with 13 bases separating them. The CDR3 covers 15 residues. The germline gives CDR1 SGDLS, CDR2 YYNGEE. The CDR3, as DNA: TGTGCCAGCAGCGTAGTGGGAGGGCCCTCCTATGGCTACACCTTC. This gives the protein CASSVVGGPSYGYTF.

In DNA, the CDR3 is TGCGCCAGCAGCCAAGATCAGGGGGCCCCCGGGGAGCTGTTTTTT. Encoded protein: CASSQDQGAPGELFF. V gene TRBV4-3 combines with J gene TRBJ2-2; the match to TRBD1 covers 8 bases. The germline gives CDR1 LGHNA, CDR2 YSLEER. Trimming removed 0 bases from V and 6 bases from J; junction bases left unmatched: 3. The CDR3 has 15 amino acids.

This clone occurred once. The V call is TRBV6-4, the J call TRBJ2-1, with TRBD2 identical over 7 bases. Looked up from germline, CDR1 is MRHNA and CDR2 is SNTAGT. V was pared by 2 bases and J by 8 bases, with 9 bases of the junction left unmatched. The CDR3 is 15 amino acids. CDR3 loop: CASSDRAGRTDEQFF. As DNA, the CDR3 is TGTGCCAGCAGTGACAGAGCGGGGAGAACGGATGAGCAGTTCTTC.

The chain couples TRBV7-8 to TRBJ1-4; D remains unclear. With 3 bases removed from V and 6 bases from J, the gap between germline ends came to 20 bases. This CDR3 is 17 amino acids long. CDR1 and CDR2 (germline): SGHVS, FQNEAQ. For the CDR3, the DNA is TGTGCCAGCAGCTTTTCACGTTTTCTACGGAGGGATGAAAAACTGTTTTTT. This sequence encodes CASSFSRFLRRDEKLFF.

The gene calls are TRBV11-2 and TRBJ1-1; 7 nucleotides agree with TRBD1. Germline V gene lookup returns CDR1 SGHAT and CDR2 FQNNGV. This CDR3 is 14 amino acids long. The V segment lost 4 bases and the J segment 11 bases; nucleotides outside the gene matches: 13. CDR3 amino acids: CASSSPRQGPGAFF. CDR3 nucleotides: TGTGCCAGCAGCTCCCCGAGACAGGGTCCTGGCGCTTTCTTT.

The rearrangement uses TRBV7-9 and TRBJ1-2, with TRBD1 matching 8 bases. V shed 5 bases, J shed 14 bases, and the junction held 13 bases outside the gene matches. CDR1 is SEHNR and CDR2 is FQNEAQ in the germline V gene (reference sequence). The CDR3 has 13 amino acids. The CDR3 DNA reads TGTGCCAGCAGCCCCGGACAGGGACTCTCCTGGACCTTC. Residues: CASSPGQGLSWTF. Based on the CDR3 plus reference TRBV7-9 and TRBJ1-2, the full variable domain is DTGVSQNPRHKITKRGQNVTFRCDPISEHNRLYWYRQTLGQGPEFLTYFQNEAQLEKSRLLSDRFSAERPKGSFSTLEIQRTEQGDSAMYLCASSPGQGLSWTFGSGTRLTVV.

This clone appeared once. The chain uses TRBV29-1 and TRBJ2-4; TRBD1 aligns across 8 bases. The trim removed 5 bases at V and 0 bases at J, leaving 9 bases unmatched. CDR1 SQVTM and CDR2 ANQGSEA come from the germline V gene. CDR3 length: 16 amino acids. In nucleotides, the CDR3 is TGCAGCGTTCGTGACAGGGGCCCTTCAGCCAAAAACATTCAGTACTTC. Its translation is CSVRDRGPSAKNIQYF.

This clone was seen a few times. The chain couples TRBV4-2 to TRBJ2-5; the match to TRBD1 covers 9 bases. The CDR3 covers 15 residues. Germline-derived CDR1 and CDR2 are LGHNA and YNFKEQ. After removal of 0 bases from V and 3 bases from J, the junction contained 2 bases not matched to a gene. CDR3 in DNA: TGTGCCAGCAGCCAAGATACAGGGGGCGAAGAGACCCAGTACTTC. Its translation is CASSQDTGGEETQYF.

The CDR3 here is CAWRAGGPGELFF. The DNA for the CDR3 is TGTGCCTGGAGGGCGGGGGGGCCCGGGGAGCTGTTTTTT. The rearrangement links TRBV30 to TRBJ2-2, with 9 bases identical to TRBD2. CDR1 and CDR2 from the germline V gene are GTSNPN and SVGIG (reference sequence). The CDR3 has 13 residues. Germline trimming cut 3 bases from V and 6 bases from J; bases unmatched to any gene: 2.

The chain has TRBV7-2 and TRBJ2-7; 8 positions agree with TRBD1. This CDR3 contains 15 residues. The V segment lost 5 bases and the J segment 4 bases; nucleotides outside the gene matches: 10. Germline V CDR1 and CDR2: SGHTA, FQGNSA. DNA of the CDR3: TGTGCCAGCAGCCCCATCCCAACAGGGGGATACGAGCAGTACTTC. Its protein product is CASSPIPTGGYEQYF. The entire variable domain, with the rest obtained from reference TRBV7-2 and TRBJ2-7, is as follows: GAGVSQSPSNKVTEKGKDVELRCDPISGHTALYWYRQSLGQGLEFLIYFQGNSAPDKSGLPSDRFSAERTGGSVSTLTIQRTQQEDSAVYLCASSPIPTGGYEQYFGPGTRLTVT.

The chain joins TRBV10-3 to TRBJ2-3; tentative D call: TRBD1 (5 bases). Germline V gives CDR1 ENHRY, CDR2 SYGVKD. V lost 3 bases, J lost 1 base, and 11 bases lay in between. This CDR3 contains 15 residues. The CDR3, as DNA: TGTGCCATCAGTGATGGGGCTCATGGCACAGATACGCAGTATTTT. Encoded protein: CAISDGAHGTDTQYF.

V usage is TRBV7-8 and J usage is TRBJ2-7; no reliable D call. V was clipped by 3 bases and J by 3 bases, with 9 bases between them. Germline CDR1 reads SGHVS; CDR2 reads FQNEAQ. This CDR3 region has 13 residues. In nucleotides, the CDR3 is TGTGCCAGCAGCTTTGACACCCTCTACGAGCAGTACGTC. It translates to CASSFDTLYEQYV.

The J gene is TRBJ2-2, the V gene TRBV19, with D maybe TRBD2 (5 bases). Trimming cost V 2 bases and J 4 bases, with 11 bases left between them. The CDR3 has 15 amino acids. Germline CDR1 reads LNHDA; CDR2 reads SQIVND (reference sequence). CDR3 coding DNA: TGTGCCAGTAGTATAACACTAGTTCGCACCGGGGAGCTGTTTTTT. Amino acid sequence: CASSITLVRTGELFF.

Turning to this clone: Distinct nucleotide sequences in the sample also encode this CDR3. The chain combines TRBV29-1 with TRBJ2-1, with D tentatively TRBD2 (5 bases). Germline CDR1 is SQVTM and CDR2 is ANQGSEA. The length of the CDR3 is 12 residues. Between the trimmed V and J ends, which lost 1 base and 10 bases, there was a span of 11 bases. CDR3 DNA: TGCAGCGTTGAAGTAACGAGGGCCGAGCAGTTCTTC. Translation gives CSVEVTRAEQFF.

The chain employs TRBV10-3 and TRBJ2-2; no clear D. The germline CDR1 and CDR2 sequences are ENHRY and SYGVKD. The CDR3 consists of 14 residues. V gave up 0 bases and J gave up 3 bases, with 5 bases separating them. The CDR3 reads CAISESGYTGELFF. CDR3 nucleotide sequence: TGTGCCATCAGTGAGTCCGGTTACACCGGGGAGCTGTTTTTT.

The chain is built from TRBV5-6 and TRBJ1-1, with 8 bases fitting TRBD1. V gave up 2 bases and J gave up 5 bases; unmatched junction bases: 5. The CDR3 has 14 amino acids. CDR1 is SGHDT and CDR2 is YYEEEE in the germline V gene. As DNA, the CDR3 is TGTGCCAGCAGCTTCGGACAGGGAGTAACTGAAGCTTTCTTT. Encoded protein: CASSFGQGVTEAFF.